The clone carrying this T cell receptor (beta chain) has at least ten counts. Its antigen is currently unknown. Patients were excluded because of uncontrolled infection, other autoimmune disease, pregnancy or lactation. The sample originates from a study of T cells in Graves' hyperthyroidism and ophthalmopathy. Study results and limitations: The authors' 13 V-J model separated ophthalmopathy from stable hyperthyroidism.

The TCR beta CDR3 regions underwent amplification using RNA transcripts as the source. The HTBI set primed first-round TCR CDR3 RT-PCR. TCRdb recomputed calls from the multiplex PCR reads with MiXCR, one row per CDR3 protein. The sample comprises more than 550,000 distinct CDR3 sequences, 45% of which are singletons, and roughly 6.5% rests with the top ten. The CDR3 runs 15 residues. Germline CDR1 reads SNHLY; CDR2 reads FYNNEI. The V gene lost 6 bases and the J gene lost 4 bases, with 16 bases spanning the gap. The sequenced sample was peripheral blood or thyroid tissue (not recorded which). The chain uses TRBV2 and TRBJ1-5; D perhaps matches TRBD1 (5 bases). The clonotype was recovered from an adult man with Graves' disease, either hyperthyroidism or ophthalmopathy (not recorded which). CDR3 sequence (DNA): TGTGCCAGCAGAGCCGGGGGGGGGGGAAATCAGCCCCAGCATTTT. Translated: CASRAGGGGNQPQHF. The entire variable domain, with the rest obtained from reference TRBV2 and TRBJ1-5, is as follows: EPEVTQTPSHQVTQMGQEVILRCVPISNHLYFYWYRQILGQKVEFLVSFYNNEISEKSEIFDDQFSVERPDGSNFTLKIRSTKLEDSAMYFCASRAGGGGNQPQHFGDGTRLSIL.